Described below is a single TCR beta chain sequence and its context. Its target is not known. The source of the sample is a study of PD-1 blockade in classical Hodgkin lymphoma. Study-level points and caveats: The study found complete responders had baseline diversity similar to newly diagnosed patients. It was reported that newly diagnosed patients had less baseline TCR diversity than healthy donors. Possible causes of repertoire differences, disease activity or prior therapy, remain undefined.

Measured with immunoSEQ multiplex PCR; TCRdb has only the in-frame clones, and not every one. Of approximately 60,000 clones in the sample, 88% are singletons; the top ten hold around 13%. Every single patient, without exception, relapsed after autologous stem cell transplantation, and brentuximab vedotin exposure varied. Complete response, partial response or progressive disease made up the best responses. The CDR3 loop spans 14 amino acids. Germline V gene data show CDR1 as LNHDA and CDR2 as SQIVND (reference sequence). Trimming took off 8 bases at V and 4 bases at J, with 17 bases between the two ends.

The specimen was peripheral blood mononuclear cells (PBMCs), collected at baseline. The clonotype was recovered from a human donor with classical Hodgkin lymphoma. This sequence joins TRBV19 and TRBJ1-1; D perhaps matches TRBD1 (6 bases). DNA for the CDR3: TGTGCCAGTCGATCACAGGGCGGGAGCACTGAAGCTTTCTTT. Translated: CASRSQGGSTEAFF.